One sample yielded the 14 T cell receptor beta chains listed below, sequenced in a study of T cell responses to AZD1222 COVID-19 vaccine. The repertoire was sequenced with immunoSEQ multiplex PCR; TCRdb's copy has only in-frame clones and lacks some. The table records 75,000 to 100,000 clones, approximately 85% of them present only once. Material: peripheral blood, obtained on day 0 of AZD1222 vaccination. The source of these receptors is an adult in good health.

This clone was picked up a small number of times. The chain is built from TRBV2 and TRBJ1-1; no clear D. CDR3 length equals 14 residues. Per germline, CDR1 SNHLY and CDR2 FYNNEI. The ends were cut back, 5 bases at V and 6 bases at J, with 16 bases in the middle. The CDR3 loop is CASSPQSPRAEAFF. DNA of the CDR3: TGTGCCAGCAGTCCCCAGTCCCCACGAGCTGAAGCTTTCTTT.

This chain joins TRBV5-1 and TRBJ2-3; maybe TRBD1 (5 bases). This CDR3 region has 14 residues. Trimming left V 2 bases short and J 3 bases short, with 10 bases between. The germline gives CDR1 SGHRS, CDR2 YFSETQ. The CDR3 here is CASSFAGLTDTQYF. The CDR3 DNA is TGCGCCAGCAGCTTCGCAGGGTTGACAGATACGCAGTATTTT. Based on the CDR3 plus reference TRBV5-1 and TRBJ2-3, the full variable domain is KAGVTQTPRYLIKTRGQQVTLSCSPISGHRSVSWYQQTPGQGLQFLFEYFSETQRNKGNFPGRFSGRQFSNSRSEMNVSTLELGDSALYLCASSFAGLTDTQYFGPGTRLTVL.

The chain links TRBV11-2 to TRBJ2-1; D is undetermined. The CDR3 runs to 11 residues. Trimming removed 6 bases from V and 10 bases from J, with 10 bases in between. In germline, CDR1 is SGHAT, CDR2 FQNNGV. CDR3 residues: CASSSGLEQFF. CDR3 DNA sequence: TGTGCCAGCAGTTCGGGCCTCGAGCAGTTCTTC.

J is TRBJ1-6 and V is TRBV19; D gene unclear. There are 17 residues in the CDR3. V lost 5 bases and J 10 bases, leaving 24 bases between the germline ends. The germline CDR1 and CDR2 sequences are LNHDA and SQIVND (reference sequence). The CDR3 bases are TGTGCCAGTAGTCCCAGCGGTGGGCGGCGAAATGGATCACCCCTCCACTTT. Translating it yields CASSPSGGRRNGSPLHF.

The rearrangement uses TRBV18 and TRBJ2-5; 14 bases align to TRBD2. Trimming took 3 bases from V and 6 from J; bases not matched to a gene: 3. The CDR3 contains 15 residues. Germline lookup yields CDR1 KGHSH and CDR2 LQKENI. In DNA, the CDR3 is TGTGCCAGCTCACCGGGACTAGCGGGAGATCAGACCCAGTACTTC. Its translation: CASSPGLAGDQTQYF.

This chain links TRBV7-8 with TRBJ1-3; tentatively, D is TRBD1 (6 bases). Germline V CDR1 and CDR2: SGHVS, FQNEAQ. Trimming shortened V by 5 bases and J by 0 bases, and 20 bases separated the two germline ends. The CDR3 sequence is 18 residues long. The CDR3 DNA reads TGTGCCAGCAGCCAAGCCATAGGGGGAACTAGCTCTGGAAACACCATATATTTT. This codes for CASSQAIGGTSSGNTIYF.

V is TRBV6-5 and J is TRBJ2-7; D gene uncertain. The CDR3 totals 11 residues. The V and J ends lost 2 bases and 7 bases respectively, with 6 bases between them. Germline V gene sequence: CDR1 MNHEY, CDR2 SVGAGI. For the CDR3, the DNA is TGTGCCAGCAGTTACGGCCGGGAGCAGTACTTC. This codes for CASSYGREQYF.

This clone was counted a single time. This rearrangement joins TRBV4-3 to TRBJ2-7; possibly TRBD2 for D (6 bases). Germline CDR1 and CDR2: LGHNA and YSLEER. The CDR3 has 13 amino acids. V was pared by 2 bases and J by 11 bases, with 16 bases between. The CDR3 DNA sequence: TGCGCCAGCAGCCAAAGATATGGAGAGCGGGAGTACTTC. It yields the protein CASSQRYGEREYF.

The chain employs TRBV13 and TRBJ1-4, with 7 positions matching TRBD1. Germline values: CDR1 PRHDT, CDR2 FYEKMQ (reference sequence). This CDR3 is 16 amino acids long. J lost 4 bases, V lost 2 bases, and 7 bases had no gene match. CDR3: CASSLSAPGGNEKLFF. The CDR3 coding sequence is TGTGCCAGCAGCTTATCGGCGCCAGGGGGTAATGAAAAACTGTTTTTT. The whole variable domain, filled in from reference TRBV13 and TRBJ1-4, reads AAGVIQSPRHLIKEKRETATLKCYPIPRHDTVYWYQQGPGQDPQFLISFYEKMQSDKGSIPDRFSAQQFSDYHSELNMSSLELGDSALYFCASSLSAPGGNEKLFFGSGTQLSVL.

This sequence joins TRBV11-2 and TRBJ1-1; 10 positions match TRBD1. This CDR3 spans 15 amino acids. CDR1 is SGHAT and CDR2 is FQNNGV in the germline V gene. Germline trimming cut 3 bases from V and 4 bases from J; bases unmatched to any gene: 5. CDR3 sequence (DNA): TGTGCCAGCAGCTTGCCGACAGGGGGCGGCACTGAAGCTTTCTTT. Protein: CASSLPTGGGTEAFF.

This rearrangement joins TRBV27 to TRBJ2-7; 7 bases are shared with TRBD1. Germline V gene data show CDR1 as MNHEY and CDR2 as SMNVEV (reference sequence). This CDR3 spans 14 amino acids. V lost 5 bases and J lost 2; bases outside the gene matches: 6. The CDR3, as DNA: TGTGCCAGCAGTGGGTTGCAGGGGGCCTACGAGCAGTACTTC. Encoded protein: CASSGLQGAYEQYF.

This chain joins TRBV7-2 and TRBJ1-2; D is uncertain. V gave up 5 bases and J gave up 6 bases, with 13 bases separating them. Per the germline V gene, CDR1 is SGHTA and CDR2 is FQGNSA. This CDR3 contains 13 residues. The CDR3 nucleotides read TGTGCCAGCAGCGATGGAGGGATGAATGGCTACACCTTC. Translation gives CASSDGGMNGYTF.

V and J are TRBV6-5 and TRBJ2-5, with 9 positions matching TRBD2. Per germline, CDR1 MNHEY and CDR2 SVGAGI. V trimming: 2 bases; J trimming: 1 base; junction bases outside the gene matches: 5. The CDR3 runs to 16 residues. The chain's CDR3 is CASSYGLAGPQETQYF. CDR3 in DNA: TGTGCCAGCAGTTACGGGCTAGCGGGGCCCCAAGAGACCCAGTACTTC.

The chain uses TRBV28 and TRBJ2-7; 9 nucleotides match TRBD2. With V trimmed by 5 bases and J by 2 bases, 4 bases remained unmatched. The germline V gene encodes CDR1 MDHEN and CDR2 SYDVKM. The length of the CDR3 is 14 residues. The CDR3 nucleotides read TGTGCCAGCAGTAACGCGGGAGGGCCCTACGAGCAGTACTTC. Its protein product is CASSNAGGPYEQYF.